Listed here is a single T cell receptor beta chain. The antigen is unknown. The sample is drawn from a study of blood T cells in healthy people across ages. Study outcomes and limitations: Roughly linearly, TCR beta diversity per million T cells fell as age increased.

Next came a second PCR, run for about 7 to 12 cycles, which used a sample-barcoded 5' primer along with a J-beta primer mix. Each CDR3 protein gets one entry after TCRdb re-called the 5' RACE reads with MiXCR. The sample holds roughly 800,000 distinct CDR3 sequences; roughly 64% are singletons and the top ten take 20% to 25%. Deletions cut 2 bases from V and 9 bases from J, with 5 bases between. CDR1 and CDR2 (germline): MDHEN, SYDVKM. The CDR3 length is 11 residues. This receptor was obtained from a man younger than 45 in good health. The V call is TRBV28, the J call TRBJ2-1, with unresolved D. Sequenced material: blood. The CDR3 loop is CASSLIAEQFF. In DNA form, the CDR3 reads TGTGCCAGCAGTTTAATCGCTGAGCAGTTCTTC.